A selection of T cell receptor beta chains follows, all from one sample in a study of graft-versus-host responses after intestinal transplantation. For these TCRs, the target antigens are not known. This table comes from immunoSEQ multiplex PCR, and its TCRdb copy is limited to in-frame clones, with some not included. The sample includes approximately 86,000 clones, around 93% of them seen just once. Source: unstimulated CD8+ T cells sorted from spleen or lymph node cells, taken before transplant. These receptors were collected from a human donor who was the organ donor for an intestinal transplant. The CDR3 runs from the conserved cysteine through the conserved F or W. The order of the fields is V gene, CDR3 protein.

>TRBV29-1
CSGETGSFNEQFF
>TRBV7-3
CASSFGTGYEQYF
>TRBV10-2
CASRTAAGQMNTEAFF
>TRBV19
CASSISEAGDSPLHF
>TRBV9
CASSSNRGPGTEAFF
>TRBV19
CASSMNPAYEQYF
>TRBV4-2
CASSPLRGYQETQYF
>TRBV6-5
CASSSTITEAFF
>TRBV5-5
CASTLPDRGYNSGNTIYF
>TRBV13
CASSQGERVEQFF
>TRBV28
CASMLGYGQNYGYTF
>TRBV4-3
CASSQDLGGNEQFF
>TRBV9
CASSVGDRVGEETQYF
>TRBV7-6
CASSRGTTLHSGANVLTF
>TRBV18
CASSPLGGTYNEQFF
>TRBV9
CASSVSGMLVYEQYF
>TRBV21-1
CASLSQGRYEQYF
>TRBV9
CASSVFVAGGSDTQYF
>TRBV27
CASSLGGGVWEKLFF
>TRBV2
CASSGLRGTSTGELFF
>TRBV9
CASSPGTGLNNQPQHF
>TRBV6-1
CASMGQNYGYTF
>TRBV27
CASSLGTDYEQYF
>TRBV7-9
CASTKDRDSYNEQFF
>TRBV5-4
CASSPAKGLEAFF
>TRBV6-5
CASFEGAYNSPLHF
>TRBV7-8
CASSLGPSGDQETQYF